The rows below give T cell receptor beta chains drawn from one sample of a study of identical twins. TCRdb processed the 5' RACE reads anew with MiXCR; each CDR3 protein has one entry. The sample lists some 1,700,000 distinct CDR3 sequences; about 30% were seen once. The sample consisted of cord blood. Source of these receptors: a newborn girl in good health. Each CDR3 is given with its conserved first and last residue. Some rows mark clone size as missing; the rest say once, few, many or name a class of expanded clone.

J gene | clone size | CDR3 length | V gene | CDR3 protein
TRBJ2-1 | few | 14 | TRBV20-1 | CSARVASGINEQFF
TRBJ2-1 | . | 15 | TRBV30 | CAWSVRARGGAEQFF
TRBJ1-2 | few | 13 | TRBV16 | CASSQNHGGGYTF
TRBJ2-7 | many | 14 | TRBV24-1 | CATSDLEGADEQYF
TRBJ1-2 | . | 13 | TRBV20-1 | CSARSKSNYGYTF
TRBJ1-1 | few | 17 | TRBV12-3/TRBV12-4 | CASSFQISRDRGWKAFF
TRBJ2-3 | many | 14 | TRBV3-1 | CASSQGLVADTQYF
TRBJ2-7 | . | 13 | TRBV28 | CASKGFLPYEQYF
TRBJ2-7 | . | 14 | TRBV30 | CAWRNPTSSKGQYF
TRBJ2-1 | . | 14 | TRBV5-4 | CASSLSGTRDEQFF
TRBJ1-5 | few | 16 | TRBV30 | CAWSERVAYSNQPQHF
TRBJ2-5 | . | 15 | TRBV27 | CASSPRGLVQETQYF
TRBJ2-3 | . | 16 | TRBV7-2 | CASSLEGGRYSDTQYF
TRBJ2-1 | . | 15 | TRBV5-1 | CASTRLSGETDEQFF
TRBJ2-1 | . | 15 | TRBV3-1 | CASSQGKAGGNEQFF
TRBJ1-5 | few | 15 | TRBV28 | CASSIYGTGNQPQHF
. | few | 16 | TRBV15 | CATSRDRTSLAYEQYF
TRBJ2-5 | few | 14 | TRBV15 | CATSRVLTSETQYF
TRBJ2-7 | once | 15 | TRBV27 | CASSPLTSGKYEQYF
TRBJ2-3 | many | 15 | TRBV12-3/TRBV12-4 | CASSLSSGGPDTQYF
TRBJ1-2 | . | 11 | TRBV20-1 | CSAPENYGYTF
. | . | 15 | TRBV28 | CASSLSSSGSDEQYF
TRBJ2-3 | few | 14 | TRBV24-1 | CATSFSGGGDTQYF
TRBJ2-1 | . | 15 | TRBV20-1 | CSATHALAGGNEQFF
. | . | 17 | TRBV7-9 | CASSLYHRQGGIYEQYF
TRBJ2-5 | few | 17 | TRBV4-2 | CASSQVSVWRIIGTQYF
TRBJ2-2 | . | 13 | TRBV12-3/TRBV12-4 | CASSNRGAGELFF
TRBJ1-2 | . | 15 | TRBV5-1 | CASSLSRDRGSGYTF
TRBJ2-4 | once | 15 | TRBV20-1 | CSATQTQRAENIQYF
TRBJ1-2 | few | 13 | TRBV5-6 | CASSRTTNYGYTF
TRBJ2-5 | many | 11 | TRBV12-5 | CASGLGETQYF
TRBJ2-1 | few | 16 | TRBV4-2 | CASSPESGSSYNEQFF
TRBJ2-5 | . | 17 | TRBV7-6 | CASSLRVPGSRFNEQYF
TRBJ1-4 | many | 13 | TRBV29-1 | CSVVRDSNEKLFF
TRBJ1-6 | . | 15 | TRBV4-1 | CASSQDQDYNSPLHF
TRBJ1-2 | few | 17 | TRBV27 | CASSWVLGDIPNYGYTF
TRBJ1-2 | . | 15 | TRBV7-2 | CASSLGFSGTYGYTF
TRBJ2-7 | . | 15 | TRBV2 | CASSNQAGRPYEQYF
TRBJ2-1 | few | 13 | TRBV24-1 | CATSRWAVGEQFF
TRBJ2-1 | . | 16 | TRBV10-3 | CAISDRPGLAGKAQFF
TRBJ2-7 | few | 15 | TRBV20-1 | CSAKVGFYLSYEQYF
TRBJ2-5 | . | 16 | TRBV20-1 | CSATTSGGSSYNEQYF